These 21 T cell receptor beta chains came from one sample sequenced in a study of T cell changes during pregnancy in multiple sclerosis. Profiled with immunoSEQ multiplex PCR; TCRdb holds only in-frame clones, not every one. The sample lists about 40,000 clones, about 93% seen once, with approximately 0.41% in the top ten. This material consisted of CD4+ T cells from peripheral blood mononuclear cells, taken in the third trimester of pregnancy. The receptors here all came from a female donor with multiple sclerosis, enrolled in a pregnancy study.

J is TRBJ2-7 and V is TRBV12-2; the D call in the table, TRBD2, was not verified against the DNA. TRBV12-2 is a documented pseudogene. The CDR3 has 13 residues. The CDR3 sequence: CASRPWGGGEQYF. CDR3 DNA: TGTGCAAGTCGCCCCTGGGGAGGGGGCGAGCAGTACTTC.

This clone was recorded a few times. The V call is TRBV19, the J call TRBJ1-5, with D unclear. This CDR3 is 12 amino acids long. Looked up from germline, CDR1 is LNHDA and CDR2 is SQIVND (reference sequence). V was clipped by 8 bases and J by 11 bases, with 16 bases between them. The CDR3 here is CASSLERWAQHF. Here the CDR3 DNA reads TGTGCCAGTTCCCTCGAGAGGTGGGCCCAGCATTTT.

The V and J genes are TRBV5-6 and TRBJ1-2, with 7 bases aligning to TRBD1. The length of the CDR3 is 15 residues. Per germline, CDR1 SGHDT and CDR2 YYEEEE. After removal of 2 bases from V and 0 bases from J, the junction contained 4 bases not matched to a gene. CDR3 in DNA: TGTGCCAGCAGCTTACCTACAGGGGCTAACTATGGCTACACCTTC. Amino acids: CASSLPTGANYGYTF. Using reference TRBV5-6 and TRBJ1-2 for the parts outside the CDR3, the full variable domain is DAGVTQSPTHLIKTRGQQVTLRCSPKSGHDTVSWYQQALGQGPQFIFQYYEEEERQRGNFPDRFSGHQFPNYSSELNVNALLLGDSALYLCASSLPTGANYGYTFGSGTRLTVV.

V is TRBV5-4 and J is TRBJ2-1; D is possibly TRBD2 (5 bases). V lost 2 bases, J lost 3 bases, and 12 bases lay in between. This CDR3 is built from 15 residues. In germline, CDR1 is SGHNT, CDR2 YYREEE (reference sequence). CDR3 residues: CASSFQLESYNEQFF. The CDR3 coding sequence is TGTGCCAGCAGCTTTCAACTAGAGAGCTACAATGAGCAGTTCTTC.

V is TRBV18 and J is TRBJ1-5; 9 nucleotides line up with TRBD1. The CDR3 has 14 amino acids. The V and J ends lost 3 bases and 11 bases, in that order; junction bases with no gene match: 8. CDR1 and CDR2 from the germline V gene are KGHSH and LQKENI. The CDR3 DNA sequence: TGTGCCAGCTCACCTCCGGGACAGGGAGGATCCCAGCATTTT. Protein sequence: CASSPPGQGGSQHF.

CDR3 region: CDRTDQSYEQYF. The CDR3 DNA follows: TGTGACAGGACAGACCAGTCCTACGAGCAGTACTTC. The genes are TRBV6-1 and TRBJ2-7; TRBD1 is a possible D gene (6 bases). CDR1 MNHNS and CDR2 SASEGT come from the germline V gene. The CDR3 spans 12 residues.

The rearrangement links TRBV4-2 to TRBJ2-4; TRBD2 matches 8 bases. The CDR3 is 18 amino acids. V shed 1 base and J 1 base; nucleotides not matched to a gene: 9. The V gene's germline CDR1 is LGHNA and CDR2 YNFKEQ. The DNA for the CDR3 is TGTGCCAGCAGCCAAGCCCTCAGAGCGGGAGATGCCAAAAACATTCAGTACTTC. This encodes CASSQALRAGDAKNIQYF.

The chain carries TRBV29-1 and TRBJ1-2; a possible D gene is TRBD1 (6 bases). V dropped 4 bases and J dropped 0 bases, with 12 bases sitting between them. The CDR3 loop spans 14 amino acids. Germline CDR1 and CDR2: SQVTM and ANQGSEA. For the CDR3, the DNA is TGCAGCGTTGCCGCGGACAGAGCTAACTATGGCTACACCTTC. This sequence encodes CSVAADRANYGYTF.

This clone was found a few times. As DNA, the CDR3 is TGTGCCAGCAGCGGGGGACTAGCGGGAGGGCTCACCTACAATGAGCAGTTCTTC. Amino acid sequence: CASSGGLAGGLTYNEQFF. This chain uses TRBV9 with TRBJ2-1; 16 bases line up with TRBD2. This CDR3 has 18 amino acids. The germline CDR1 and CDR2 sequences are SGDLS and YYNGEE. The junction had 5 bases not matched to a gene; V was cut back by 3 bases and J by 2 bases.

This chain uses TRBV5-6 with TRBJ2-5, with TRBD1 matching over 9 bases. Germline V lookup: CDR1 SGHDT, CDR2 YYEEEE. There are 15 residues in the CDR3. V shed 1 base and J 1 base; nucleotides not matched to a gene: 2. The CDR3 is CASSLPGQGQETQYF. The DNA for the CDR3 is TGTGCCAGCAGCTTGCCGGGACAGGGCCAAGAGACCCAGTACTTC.

The chain is built from TRBV18 and TRBJ2-5; the match to TRBD2 covers 7 bases. The V and J ends lost 3 bases and 7 bases, in that order; junction bases with no gene match: 14. The V gene's germline CDR1 is KGHSH and CDR2 LQKENI. The CDR3 consists of 16 residues. The CDR3 coding sequence is TGTGCCAGCTCACCGACTAGCCGGGAGTTCGGGGGGACCCAGTACTTC. This sequence encodes CASSPTSREFGGTQYF.

The V gene is TRBV7-3, the J gene TRBJ1-2; TRBD1 is a possible D gene (5 bases). The germline V gene encodes CDR1 SGHTA and CDR2 FQGTGA. V lost 0 bases and J 0 bases, leaving 11 bases between the germline ends. The CDR3 runs 16 residues. The chain's CDR3 is CASSLTHGTANYGYTF. Here the CDR3 DNA reads TGTGCCAGCAGCTTAACCCATGGGACTGCTAACTATGGCTACACCTTC.

The V call is TRBV27, the J call TRBJ2-1; 7 bases line up with TRBD2. With V trimmed by 0 bases and J by 0 bases, 8 bases remained unmatched. This CDR3 comprises 18 residues. Germline V gene sequence: CDR1 MNHEY, CDR2 SMNVEV (reference sequence). The CDR3 bases are TGTGCCAGCAGTTTATCCGGGGCGGGAGCCCGCTCCTACAATGAGCAGTTCTTC. It specifies CASSLSGAGARSYNEQFF.

Details on this clone: This specimen includes other DNA sequences encoding the same CDR3. The chain links TRBV7-9 to TRBJ2-2, with TRBD1 matching over 9 bases. Trimming removed 5 bases from V and 6 bases from J; junction bases left unmatched: 1. Germline values: CDR1 SEHNR, CDR2 FQNEAQ (reference sequence). CDR3 length: 13 amino acids. CDR3 residues: CASSRTGAGELFF. CDR3 nucleotides: TGTGCCAGCAGCCGGACAGGGGCCGGGGAGCTGTTTTTT.

J is TRBJ2-7 and V is TRBV4-2, with D perhaps matching TRBD2 (5 bases). This CDR3 contains 15 residues. Trimming shortened V by 0 bases and J by 6 bases, and 15 bases separated the two germline ends. Germline V gives CDR1 LGHNA, CDR2 YNFKEQ. CDR3 nucleotide sequence: TGTGCCAGCAGCCAAGATCTGAGAGGGTGGGGCGAGCAGTACTTC. It specifies CASSQDLRGWGEQYF.

The V and J genes are TRBV7-3 and TRBJ2-1; D perhaps matches TRBD2 (6 bases). Germline CDR1 SGHTA, CDR2 FQGTGA. The CDR3 has 15 amino acids. V was shortened by 2 bases and J by 2 bases, with 10 bases between the two germline ends. This chain's CDR3 is CASSLGAGPYNEQFF. CDR3 DNA sequence: TGTGCCAGCAGCTTAGGGGCGGGACCCTACAATGAGCAGTTCTTC.

The chain joins TRBV14 to TRBJ2-2; no firm D call. This CDR3 has 13 amino acids. Germline CDR1 reads SGHDN; CDR2 reads FVKESK. The ends were cut back, 4 bases at V and 1 base at J, with 4 bases in the middle. The CDR3, as DNA: TGTGCCAGCAGCCCCCAGAACACCGGGGAGCTGTTTTTT. This gives the protein CASSPQNTGELFF.

V gene TRBV19 combines with J gene TRBJ2-7, with TRBD1 matching over 8 bases. V was clipped by 4 bases and J by 4 bases; unmatched bases: 9. The CDR3 length is 15 residues. The germline gives CDR1 LNHDA, CDR2 SQIVND (reference sequence). This CDR3 reads CASSKGTGGSYEQYF. Written as DNA, the CDR3 is TGTGCCAGTAGTAAAGGAACAGGGGGTTCTTACGAGCAGTACTTC.

This chain joins TRBV19 and TRBJ2-5; the D gene is possibly TRBD1 (6 bases). The last part of the DNA fits TRBJ2-7 better; the J call may be wrong. Germline-derived CDR1 and CDR2 are LNHDA and SQIVND (reference sequence). This CDR3 contains 11 residues. Here the CDR3 reads CATRRGYEQYF. The DNA for the CDR3 is TGTGCCACCCGCAGGGGTTACGAGCAGTACTTC.

This chain connects TRBV6-1 to TRBJ2-2; 11 bases agree with TRBD2. V shed 3 bases, J shed 6 bases, and the junction held 12 bases outside the gene matches. The CDR3 is 18 residues long. CDR1 is MNHNS and CDR2 is SASEGT in the germline V gene. The CDR3 here is CASSEGRRGLAVPGELFF. CDR3 nucleotides: TGTGCCAGCAGTGAGGGGAGGCGGGGACTAGCGGTTCCCGGGGAGCTGTTTTTT.

Notes on this clone: Different DNA sequences within this sample yield the same CDR3. J is TRBJ2-5 and V is TRBV19, with TRBD2 as a possible D gene (5 bases). There are 15 residues in the CDR3. The V end lost 3 bases, the J end lost 0 bases, and 11 bases lay between the germline ends. Germline V CDR1 and CDR2: LNHDA, SQIVND (reference sequence). CDR3 residues: CASSIRGSYQETQYF. In nucleotides, the CDR3 is TGTGCCAGTAGTATTCGGGGATCCTACCAAGAGACCCAGTACTTC.